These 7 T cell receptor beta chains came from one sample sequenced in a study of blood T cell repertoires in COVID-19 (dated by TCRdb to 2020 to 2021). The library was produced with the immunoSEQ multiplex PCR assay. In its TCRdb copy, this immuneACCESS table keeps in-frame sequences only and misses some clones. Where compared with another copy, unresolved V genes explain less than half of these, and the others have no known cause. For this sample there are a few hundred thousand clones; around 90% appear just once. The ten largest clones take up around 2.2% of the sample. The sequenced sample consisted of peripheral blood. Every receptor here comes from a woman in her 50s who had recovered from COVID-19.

The CDR3 DNA sequence: TGCGCCAGCAGCTTCTCAGGGATCCACGAGCAGTACTTC. It encodes CASSFSGIHEQYF. The chain uses TRBV5-1 and TRBJ2-7; weak D call: TRBD1 (5 bases). The germline V gene encodes CDR1 SGHRS and CDR2 YFSETQ. V was trimmed by 2 bases and J by 5 bases, leaving 11 bases between them. The CDR3 runs to 13 residues.

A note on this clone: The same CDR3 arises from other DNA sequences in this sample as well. CDR3 protein: CASSGGTSGLTDTQYF. For the CDR3, the DNA is TGTGCCAGCAGCGGCGGGACTAGCGGACTCACAGATACGCAGTATTTT. The chain recombines TRBV9 with TRBJ2-3; 11 nucleotides align to TRBD2. The length of the CDR3 is 16 residues. Germline CDR1 reads SGDLS; CDR2 reads YYNGEE. Trimming removed 3 bases from V and 2 bases from J; junction bases left unmatched: 5.

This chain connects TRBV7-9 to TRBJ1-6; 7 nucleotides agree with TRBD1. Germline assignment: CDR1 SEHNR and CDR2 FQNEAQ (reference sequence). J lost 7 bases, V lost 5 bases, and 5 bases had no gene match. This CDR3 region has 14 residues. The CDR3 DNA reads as TGTGCCAGCAGCACAGGGACAGAGAATTCACCCCTCCACTTT. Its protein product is CASSTGTENSPLHF.

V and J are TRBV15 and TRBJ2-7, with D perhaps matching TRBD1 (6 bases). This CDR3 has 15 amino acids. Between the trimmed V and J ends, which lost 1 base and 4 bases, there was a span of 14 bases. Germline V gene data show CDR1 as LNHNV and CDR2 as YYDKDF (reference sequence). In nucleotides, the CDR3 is TGTGCCACCAGCAGAGGGGCAGGGGCGAGTTACGAGCAGTACTTC. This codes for CATSRGAGASYEQYF.

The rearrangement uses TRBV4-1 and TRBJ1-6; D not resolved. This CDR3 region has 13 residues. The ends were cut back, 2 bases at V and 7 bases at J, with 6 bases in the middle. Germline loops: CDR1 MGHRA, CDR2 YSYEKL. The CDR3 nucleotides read TGCGCCAGCAGCCAAAGACTGAATTCACCCCTCCACTTT. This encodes CASSQRLNSPLHF.

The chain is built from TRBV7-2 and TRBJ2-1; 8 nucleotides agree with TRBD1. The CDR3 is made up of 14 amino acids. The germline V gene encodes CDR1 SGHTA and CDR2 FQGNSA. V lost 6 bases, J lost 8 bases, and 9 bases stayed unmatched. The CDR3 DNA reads TGTGCCAGCAGTCGACAGGGGACCAGCTATGAGCAGTTCTTC. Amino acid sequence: CASSRQGTSYEQFF.

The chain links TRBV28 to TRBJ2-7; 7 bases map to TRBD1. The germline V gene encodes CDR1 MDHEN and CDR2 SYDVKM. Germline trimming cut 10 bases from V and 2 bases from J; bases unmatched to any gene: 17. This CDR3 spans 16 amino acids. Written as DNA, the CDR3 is TGTGCCACCCAAGTCCCGGGACAGAAAACTACCTACGAGCAGTACTTC. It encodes CATQVPGQKTTYEQYF.